This T cell receptor beta chain is drawn from a study of radiation and T cells in renal cell carcinoma. Study-wide context: Nephrectomy followed 15 Gy stereotactic body radiation by 4 weeks. Study-level findings and limits: Top tumor clonotypes rose in blood 2 weeks post-radiation, then contracted.

Indicated time point: baseline pretreatment blood. As for treatment: 15 Gy SBRT to primary tumor, nephrectomy 4 weeks later. The tumor was a clear cell renal cell carcinoma. The protocol was immunoSEQ multiplex PCR, while the TCRdb copy is restricted to in-frame clones and leaves out a portion. The sample has 70,000 to 100,000 clones; about 79% are singletons. CDR3 length: 15 residues. V dropped 3 bases and J dropped 2; count of bases not matched to a gene: 6. The germline gives CDR1 LNHDA, CDR2 SQIVND (reference sequence). A remark on this clone: Antigen specificity is unknown.

The sample here was blood, taken from a patient whose treatment included radiotherapy and nephrectomy. The chain has TRBV19 and TRBJ1-2, with 7 positions matching TRBD1. This TCR came from a man in his 60s with renal cell carcinoma. CDR3 amino acids: CASSIRQGGNYGYTF. CDR3 bases: TGTGCCAGTAGTATTAGACAGGGAGGCAACTATGGCTACACCTTC.